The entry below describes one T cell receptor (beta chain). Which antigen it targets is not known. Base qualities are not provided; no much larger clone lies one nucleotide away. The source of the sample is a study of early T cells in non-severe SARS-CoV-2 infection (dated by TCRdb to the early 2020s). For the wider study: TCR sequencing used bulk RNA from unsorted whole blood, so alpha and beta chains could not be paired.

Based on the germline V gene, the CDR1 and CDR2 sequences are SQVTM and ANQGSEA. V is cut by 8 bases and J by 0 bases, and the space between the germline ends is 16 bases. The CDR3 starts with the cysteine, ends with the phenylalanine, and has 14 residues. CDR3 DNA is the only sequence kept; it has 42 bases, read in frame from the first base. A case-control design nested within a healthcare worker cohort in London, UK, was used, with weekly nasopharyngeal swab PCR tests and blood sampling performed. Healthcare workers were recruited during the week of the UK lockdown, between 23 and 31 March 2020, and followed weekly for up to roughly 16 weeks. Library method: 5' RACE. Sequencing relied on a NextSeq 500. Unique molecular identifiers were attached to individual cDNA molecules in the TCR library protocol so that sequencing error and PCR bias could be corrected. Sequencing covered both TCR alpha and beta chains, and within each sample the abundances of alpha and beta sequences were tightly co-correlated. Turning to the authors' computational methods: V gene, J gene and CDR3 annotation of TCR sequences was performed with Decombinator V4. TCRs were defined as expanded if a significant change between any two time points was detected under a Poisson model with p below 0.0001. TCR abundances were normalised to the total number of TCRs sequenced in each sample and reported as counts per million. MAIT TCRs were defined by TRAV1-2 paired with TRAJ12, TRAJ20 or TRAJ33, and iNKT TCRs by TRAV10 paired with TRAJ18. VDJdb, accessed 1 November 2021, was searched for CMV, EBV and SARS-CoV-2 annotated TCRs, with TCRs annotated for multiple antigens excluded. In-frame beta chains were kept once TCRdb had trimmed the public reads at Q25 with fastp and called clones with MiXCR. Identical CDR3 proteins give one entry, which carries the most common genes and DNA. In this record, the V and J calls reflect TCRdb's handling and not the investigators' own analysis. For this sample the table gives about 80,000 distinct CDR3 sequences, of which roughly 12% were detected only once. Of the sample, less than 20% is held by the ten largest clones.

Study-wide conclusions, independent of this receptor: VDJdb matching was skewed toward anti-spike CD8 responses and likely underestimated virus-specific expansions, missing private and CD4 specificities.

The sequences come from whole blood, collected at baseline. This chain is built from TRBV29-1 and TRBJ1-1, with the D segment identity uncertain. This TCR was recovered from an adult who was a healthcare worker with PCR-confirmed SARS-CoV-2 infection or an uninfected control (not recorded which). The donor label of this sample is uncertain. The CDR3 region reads CSSSRTLMNTEAFF. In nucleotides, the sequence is TGCAGCTCATCCAGGACCCTCATGAACACTGAAGCTTTCTTT.